Sequencing of this T cell receptor (beta chain) was carried out in a study of cytomegalovirus exposure and HLA in healthy donors. Across the study: The Caucasian-associated ancestry cluster contained about 80% of the approximately 400 genotyped donors. Study outcomes and limitations: A previous analysis found most TCR beta V segments productive roughly 90% or roughly 30% of the time. Among TCR beta chains, those listed as cytomegalovirus-associated numbered about 160. Reportedly, fewer N-insertions than the approximately 700-donor mean appeared in an Asian-associated ancestry cluster in a later analysis.

60 Vbeta and 13 Jbeta primers were used in PCR. Data came from immunoSEQ multiplex PCR; TCRdb stores just in-frame clones and leaves some out. The repertoire has around 99,000 clones, approximately 63% of them found once; the top ten carry just under 6.5%. CDR1 and CDR2 from the germline V gene are SEHNR and FQNEAQ (reference sequence). The junction had 2 bases not matched to a gene; V was cut back by 0 bases and J by 4 bases. This CDR3 comprises 14 residues. Concerning this clone: Antigen: not known.

This chain links TRBV7-9 with TRBJ1-2; 7 positions match TRBD1. This sequence was found in a young woman in good health and CMV-seronegative. Sequencing was performed on PBMCs. The CDR3 nucleotides read TGTGCCAGCAGCTTAGCGGACAGGCTCTATGGCTACACCTTC. Encoded protein: CASSLADRLYGYTF.